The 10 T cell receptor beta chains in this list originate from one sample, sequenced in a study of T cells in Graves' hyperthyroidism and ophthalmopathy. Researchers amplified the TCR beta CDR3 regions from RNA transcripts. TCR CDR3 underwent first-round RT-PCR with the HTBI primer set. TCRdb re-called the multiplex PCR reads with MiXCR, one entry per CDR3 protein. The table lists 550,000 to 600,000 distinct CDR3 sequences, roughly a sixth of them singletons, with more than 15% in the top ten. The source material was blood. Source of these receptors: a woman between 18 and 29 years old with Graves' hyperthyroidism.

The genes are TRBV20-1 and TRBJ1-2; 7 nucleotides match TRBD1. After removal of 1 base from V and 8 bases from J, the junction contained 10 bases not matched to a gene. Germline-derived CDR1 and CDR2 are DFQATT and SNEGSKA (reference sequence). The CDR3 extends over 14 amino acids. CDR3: CSARGGQALGGYTF. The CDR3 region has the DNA TGCAGTGCTAGAGGTGGACAGGCCTTGGGGGGCTACACCTTC.

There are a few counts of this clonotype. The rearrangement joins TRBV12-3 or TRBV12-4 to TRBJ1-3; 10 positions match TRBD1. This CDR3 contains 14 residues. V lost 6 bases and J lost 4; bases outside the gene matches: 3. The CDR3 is CASSSDRGGNTIYF. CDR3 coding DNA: TGTGCCAGCAGCTCGGACAGGGGGGGAAACACCATATATTTT.

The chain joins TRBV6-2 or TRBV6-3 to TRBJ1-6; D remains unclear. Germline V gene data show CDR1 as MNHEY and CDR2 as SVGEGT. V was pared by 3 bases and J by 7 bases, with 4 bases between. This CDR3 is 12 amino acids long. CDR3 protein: CASSYWNSPLHF. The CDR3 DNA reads TGTGCCAGCAGTTATTGGAATTCACCCCTCCACTTT.

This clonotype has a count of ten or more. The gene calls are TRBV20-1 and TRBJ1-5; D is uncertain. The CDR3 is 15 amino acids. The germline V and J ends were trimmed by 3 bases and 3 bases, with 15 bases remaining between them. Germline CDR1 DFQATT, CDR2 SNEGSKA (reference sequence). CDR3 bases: TGCAGTGCTAGCAGCTCGGGGAATGACAATCAGCCCCAGCATTTT. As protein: CSASSSGNDNQPQHF.

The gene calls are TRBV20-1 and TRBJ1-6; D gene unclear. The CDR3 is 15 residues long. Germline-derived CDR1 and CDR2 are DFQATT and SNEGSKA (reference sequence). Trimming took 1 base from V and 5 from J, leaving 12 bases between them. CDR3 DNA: TGCAGTGCTAGAGGGCTTCCGGGAGATAATTCACCCCTCCACTTT. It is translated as CSARGLPGDNSPLHF.

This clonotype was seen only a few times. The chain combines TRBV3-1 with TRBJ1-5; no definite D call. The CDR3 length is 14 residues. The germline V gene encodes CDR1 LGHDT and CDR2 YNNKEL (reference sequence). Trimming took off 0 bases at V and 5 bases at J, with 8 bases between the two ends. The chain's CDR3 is CASSQDVGYQPQHF. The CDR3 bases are TGTGCCAGCAGCCAAGATGTGGGGTATCAGCCCCAGCATTTT.

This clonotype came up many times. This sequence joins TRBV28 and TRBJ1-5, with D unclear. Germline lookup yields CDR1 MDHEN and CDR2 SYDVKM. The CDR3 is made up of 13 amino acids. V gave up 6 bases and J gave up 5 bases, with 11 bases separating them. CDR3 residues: CASRADGDQPQHF. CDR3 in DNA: TGTGCCAGCAGGGCCGACGGAGATCAGCCCCAGCATTTT.

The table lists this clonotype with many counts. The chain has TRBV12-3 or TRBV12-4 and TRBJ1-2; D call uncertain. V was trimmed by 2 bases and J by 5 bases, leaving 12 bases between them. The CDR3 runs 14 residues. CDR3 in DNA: TGTGCCAGCAGTTTAAACCCCCTGTCGTATGGCTACACCTTC. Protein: CASSLNPLSYGYTF.

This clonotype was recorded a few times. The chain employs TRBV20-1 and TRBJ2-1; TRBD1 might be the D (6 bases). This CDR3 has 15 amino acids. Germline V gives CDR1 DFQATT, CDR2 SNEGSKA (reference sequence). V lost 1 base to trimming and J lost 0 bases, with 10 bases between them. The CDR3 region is CSARADRSSYNEQFF. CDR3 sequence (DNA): TGCAGTGCTAGAGCAGACAGGAGCTCCTACAATGAGCAGTTCTTC.

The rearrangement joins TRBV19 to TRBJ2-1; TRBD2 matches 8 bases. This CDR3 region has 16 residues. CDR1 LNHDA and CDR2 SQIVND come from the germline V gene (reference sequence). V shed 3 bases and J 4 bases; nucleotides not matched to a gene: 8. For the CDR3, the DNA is TGTGCCAGTAGTATGACCGGGACTAGGGGGTACAATGAGCAGTTCTTC. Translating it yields CASSMTGTRGYNEQFF.